Reported below is one T cell receptor (beta chain). These data come from a study of blood T cell repertoires in COVID-19. Here immunoSEQ multiplex PCR was the method, and the copy in TCRdb shows in-frame clones only, minus some. The sample lists over 120,000 clones, 88% occurring once. The CDR3 is 14 amino acids. Germline trimming cut 3 bases from V and 7 bases from J; bases unmatched to any gene: 4. From germline, CDR1 is SGDLS and CDR2 YYNGEE. The TCR was taken from a woman between 45 and 60 years old with acute or convalescent COVID-19. Source material: peripheral blood. The chain couples TRBV9 to TRBJ2-2; 9 positions agree with TRBD1. The CDR3 sequence is CASSGTGDGGELFF. DNA for the CDR3: TGTGCCAGCAGCGGGACAGGGGATGGCGGGGAGCTGTTTTTT. The full variable domain, completed using reference TRBV9 and TRBJ2-2, is DSGVTQTPKHLITATGQRVTLRCSPRSGDLSVYWYQQSLDQGLQFLIQYYNGEERAKGNILERFSAQQFPDLHSELNLSSLELGDSALYFCASSGTGDGGELFFGEGSRLTVL.